The 16 T cell receptor beta chains below come from one sample, sequenced in a study of T-cell reconstitution after alpha-beta-depleted transplantation in children. Construction of the TCRbeta library involved unique molecular identifiers. Via MiXCR, TCRdb re-called the PCR reads, giving one row per CDR3 protein. Seen here are fewer than 350,000 distinct CDR3 sequences, about 9.4% observed once, and the top ten hold just under 7.5%. Material: PBMCs, obtained before TCRalphabeta/CD19-depleted stem cell transplant. These receptors were collected from a boy younger than two with acute myeloid leukemia, due to receive a stem cell transplant.

This clonotype came up many times. The chain couples TRBV9 to TRBJ2-3; 8 nucleotides line up with TRBD2. The V segment lost 3 bases and the J segment 2 bases; nucleotides outside the gene matches: 5. The CDR3 has 15 residues. CDR1 is SGDLS, CDR2 YYNGEE, per germline. The CDR3 DNA reads as TGTGCCAGCAGCGCTCCGACTAGCGTCACAGATACGCAGTATTTT. Translated: CASSAPTSVTDTQYF.

The chain links TRBV4-1 to TRBJ2-3, with 9 bases that match TRBD1. From germline, CDR1 is MGHRA and CDR2 YSYEKL. The CDR3 is 18 amino acids. Trimming at V came to 0 bases and at J to 2 bases, leaving 9 bases not matched to a gene. In DNA, the CDR3 is TGCGCCAGCAGCCAAGAAGATTGGACAGGGGTCATCACAGATACGCAGTATTTT. As protein: CASSQEDWTGVITDTQYF.

This chain uses TRBV7-9 with TRBJ2-5, with D possibly being TRBD1 (6 bases). This CDR3 is built from 14 residues. CDR1 and CDR2 from the germline V gene are SEHNR and FQNEAQ (reference sequence). The V end was cut by 3 bases, the J end by 3 bases, with 11 bases between. CDR3 DNA sequence: TGTGCCAGCAGCTTGAAGGGGGTGAAAGAGACCCAGTACTTC. It is translated as CASSLKGVKETQYF.

There are many counts of this clonotype. This chain joins TRBV7-8 and TRBJ2-5, with TRBD2 matching 14 bases. The junction had 4 bases not matched to a gene; V was cut back by 2 bases and J by 2 bases. Germline V gives CDR1 SGHVS, CDR2 FQNEAQ. This CDR3 spans 17 amino acids. The CDR3: CASSLWRLAGGQETQYF. In DNA form, the CDR3 reads TGTGCCAGCAGCTTATGGAGACTAGCGGGGGGGCAAGAGACCCAGTACTTC.

The DNA for the CDR3 is TGCAGTGCTAGACCAGTGCCTTTTTCGACTGAAGCTTTCTTT. This translates into CSARPVPFSTEAFF. J is TRBJ1-1 and V is TRBV20-1; D unclear. This CDR3 has 14 residues. Trimming left V 2 bases short and J 5 bases short, with 15 bases between. Germline V lookup: CDR1 DFQATT, CDR2 SNEGSKA (reference sequence).

This clonotype was seen only a few times. The V call is TRBV6-5, the J call TRBJ1-5, with TRBD1 matching 8 bases. The germline V gene encodes CDR1 MNHEY and CDR2 SVGAGI. J gave up 1 base and V 6 bases, and 2 bases lay outside the gene matches. The CDR3 covers 14 residues. CDR3 nucleotide sequence: TGTGCCAGCAGCCGGGACAGGAGCAATCAGCCCCAGCATTTT. Amino acids: CASSRDRSNQPQHF.

This clonotype was seen a few times. The chain couples TRBV24-1 to TRBJ2-5; D perhaps matches TRBD1 (6 bases). The CDR3 spans 16 residues. V dropped 2 bases and J dropped 0 bases, with 12 bases sitting between them. Germline CDR1 KGHDR, CDR2 SFDVKD. CDR3 sequence (DNA): TGTGCCACCAGTGATTGGGGACACCTGTACCAAGAGACCCAGTACTTC. Its protein product is CATSDWGHLYQETQYF.

This clonotype appeared many times. The V gene is TRBV28, the J gene TRBJ2-7, with TRBD1 identical over 8 bases. Per the germline V gene, CDR1 is MDHEN and CDR2 is SYDVKM. The V segment lost 8 bases and the J segment 2 bases; nucleotides outside the gene matches: 5. The length of the CDR3 is 13 residues. CDR3 residues: CASRDRFPYEQYF. The CDR3 DNA is TGTGCCAGCCGGGACAGGTTTCCCTACGAGCAGTACTTC. The whole variable domain, remainder taken from reference TRBV28 and TRBJ2-7, is DVKVTQSSRYLVKRTGEKVFLECVQDMDHENMFWYRQDPGLGLRLIYFSYDVKMKEKGDIPEGYSVSREKKERFSLILESASTNQTSMYLCASRDRFPYEQYFGPGTRLTVT.

This clonotype has ten or more counts. This sequence joins TRBV5-5 and TRBJ1-1, with a weak D call TRBD1 (6 bases). Deletions cut 6 bases from V and 1 base from J, with 16 bases between. Germline V gives CDR1 SGHKS, CDR2 YYEKEE (reference sequence). The CDR3 extends over 15 amino acids. CDR3 in DNA: TGTGCCAGCAACCTCCCACAGACAGGGAACACTGAAGCTTTCTTT. Its protein product is CASNLPQTGNTEAFF.

This clonotype was detected many times. CDR3 protein: CASSFAGAPYEQYF. CDR3 in DNA: TGTGCCAGCAGCTTTGCGGGAGCCCCCTACGAGCAGTACTTC. The rearrangement links TRBV5-6 to TRBJ2-7, with 7 bases matching TRBD2. This CDR3 spans 14 amino acids. The germline V gene has CDR1 SGHDT and CDR2 YYEEEE. The trim removed 2 bases at V and 2 bases at J, leaving 4 bases unmatched.

The sample holds many counts of this clonotype. V is TRBV5-1 and J is TRBJ2-2; the D gene is possibly TRBD1 (6 bases). CDR3 length equals 13 residues. CDR1 SGHRS and CDR2 YFSETQ come from the germline V gene. V lost 4 bases and J lost 5, with 9 bases in between. CDR3 residues: CASSQGKTGELFF. The CDR3 nucleotides are TGCGCCAGCAGCCAGGGGAAAACCGGGGAGCTGTTTTTT. Full variable domain (remainder filled in from reference TRBV5-1 and TRBJ2-2): KAGVTQTPRYLIKTRGQQVTLSCSPISGHRSVSWYQQTPGQGLQFLFEYFSETQRNKGNFPGRFSGRQFSNSRSEMNVSTLELGDSALYLCASSQGKTGELFFGEGSRLTVL.

In the case of this clonotype: Relative to the germline gene, one junction end is altered; a read error may explain this. V is TRBV20-1 and J is TRBJ2-4; TRBD2 aligns across 13 bases. CDR3 size: 18 residues. The V gene's germline CDR1 is DFQATT and CDR2 SNEGSKA (reference sequence). As DNA, the CDR3 is TGCTGTGCTAGAGTTGGGACTAGCGGGACCTTAGCCAAAAACATTCAGTACTTC. Encoded protein: CCARVGTSGTLAKNIQYF.

In its sample, this clonotype was seen many times. This chain links TRBV3-1 with TRBJ2-1; D is undetermined. The V and J ends lost 2 bases and 3 bases respectively, with 8 bases between them. Germline CDR1 LGHDT, CDR2 YNNKEL (reference sequence). This CDR3 is built from 14 residues. Written as DNA, the CDR3 is TGTGCCAGCAGCCAATCAATTAACTACAATGAGCAGTTCTTC. Amino acids: CASSQSINYNEQFF.

This clonotype was observed a few times. The chain couples TRBV11-2 to TRBJ2-2, with TRBD2 identical over 12 bases. CDR3 size: 17 residues. Unmatched junction bases numbered 4, after V lost 3 bases and J lost 2 bases. Germline values: CDR1 SGHAT, CDR2 FQNNGV. The CDR3 loop is CASSFSSGGANTGELFF. The DNA of the CDR3 is TGTGCCAGCAGCTTCTCTAGCGGGGGGGCCAACACCGGGGAGCTGTTTTTT.

This rearrangement joins TRBV24-1 to TRBJ2-1, with a weak D call TRBD2 (5 bases). From germline, CDR1 is KGHDR and CDR2 SFDVKD. Trimming left V 9 bases short and J 6 bases short, with 17 bases between. The CDR3 loop spans 14 amino acids. Here the CDR3 DNA reads TGTGCCACCGGGGTTACGGGGTTGCCCAATGAGCAGTTCTTC. It is translated as CATGVTGLPNEQFF.

The sample holds a few counts of this clonotype. The V call is TRBV6-1, the J call TRBJ2-5; 10 bases map to TRBD1. V lost 5 bases and J lost 5; bases outside the gene matches: 11. The CDR3 covers 16 residues. The germline V gene encodes CDR1 MNHNS and CDR2 SASEGT. CDR3 bases: TGTGCCAGCAGTCCCTTAGACAGGGGGCTATGGGAGACCCAGTACTTC. Its translation: CASSPLDRGLWETQYF.